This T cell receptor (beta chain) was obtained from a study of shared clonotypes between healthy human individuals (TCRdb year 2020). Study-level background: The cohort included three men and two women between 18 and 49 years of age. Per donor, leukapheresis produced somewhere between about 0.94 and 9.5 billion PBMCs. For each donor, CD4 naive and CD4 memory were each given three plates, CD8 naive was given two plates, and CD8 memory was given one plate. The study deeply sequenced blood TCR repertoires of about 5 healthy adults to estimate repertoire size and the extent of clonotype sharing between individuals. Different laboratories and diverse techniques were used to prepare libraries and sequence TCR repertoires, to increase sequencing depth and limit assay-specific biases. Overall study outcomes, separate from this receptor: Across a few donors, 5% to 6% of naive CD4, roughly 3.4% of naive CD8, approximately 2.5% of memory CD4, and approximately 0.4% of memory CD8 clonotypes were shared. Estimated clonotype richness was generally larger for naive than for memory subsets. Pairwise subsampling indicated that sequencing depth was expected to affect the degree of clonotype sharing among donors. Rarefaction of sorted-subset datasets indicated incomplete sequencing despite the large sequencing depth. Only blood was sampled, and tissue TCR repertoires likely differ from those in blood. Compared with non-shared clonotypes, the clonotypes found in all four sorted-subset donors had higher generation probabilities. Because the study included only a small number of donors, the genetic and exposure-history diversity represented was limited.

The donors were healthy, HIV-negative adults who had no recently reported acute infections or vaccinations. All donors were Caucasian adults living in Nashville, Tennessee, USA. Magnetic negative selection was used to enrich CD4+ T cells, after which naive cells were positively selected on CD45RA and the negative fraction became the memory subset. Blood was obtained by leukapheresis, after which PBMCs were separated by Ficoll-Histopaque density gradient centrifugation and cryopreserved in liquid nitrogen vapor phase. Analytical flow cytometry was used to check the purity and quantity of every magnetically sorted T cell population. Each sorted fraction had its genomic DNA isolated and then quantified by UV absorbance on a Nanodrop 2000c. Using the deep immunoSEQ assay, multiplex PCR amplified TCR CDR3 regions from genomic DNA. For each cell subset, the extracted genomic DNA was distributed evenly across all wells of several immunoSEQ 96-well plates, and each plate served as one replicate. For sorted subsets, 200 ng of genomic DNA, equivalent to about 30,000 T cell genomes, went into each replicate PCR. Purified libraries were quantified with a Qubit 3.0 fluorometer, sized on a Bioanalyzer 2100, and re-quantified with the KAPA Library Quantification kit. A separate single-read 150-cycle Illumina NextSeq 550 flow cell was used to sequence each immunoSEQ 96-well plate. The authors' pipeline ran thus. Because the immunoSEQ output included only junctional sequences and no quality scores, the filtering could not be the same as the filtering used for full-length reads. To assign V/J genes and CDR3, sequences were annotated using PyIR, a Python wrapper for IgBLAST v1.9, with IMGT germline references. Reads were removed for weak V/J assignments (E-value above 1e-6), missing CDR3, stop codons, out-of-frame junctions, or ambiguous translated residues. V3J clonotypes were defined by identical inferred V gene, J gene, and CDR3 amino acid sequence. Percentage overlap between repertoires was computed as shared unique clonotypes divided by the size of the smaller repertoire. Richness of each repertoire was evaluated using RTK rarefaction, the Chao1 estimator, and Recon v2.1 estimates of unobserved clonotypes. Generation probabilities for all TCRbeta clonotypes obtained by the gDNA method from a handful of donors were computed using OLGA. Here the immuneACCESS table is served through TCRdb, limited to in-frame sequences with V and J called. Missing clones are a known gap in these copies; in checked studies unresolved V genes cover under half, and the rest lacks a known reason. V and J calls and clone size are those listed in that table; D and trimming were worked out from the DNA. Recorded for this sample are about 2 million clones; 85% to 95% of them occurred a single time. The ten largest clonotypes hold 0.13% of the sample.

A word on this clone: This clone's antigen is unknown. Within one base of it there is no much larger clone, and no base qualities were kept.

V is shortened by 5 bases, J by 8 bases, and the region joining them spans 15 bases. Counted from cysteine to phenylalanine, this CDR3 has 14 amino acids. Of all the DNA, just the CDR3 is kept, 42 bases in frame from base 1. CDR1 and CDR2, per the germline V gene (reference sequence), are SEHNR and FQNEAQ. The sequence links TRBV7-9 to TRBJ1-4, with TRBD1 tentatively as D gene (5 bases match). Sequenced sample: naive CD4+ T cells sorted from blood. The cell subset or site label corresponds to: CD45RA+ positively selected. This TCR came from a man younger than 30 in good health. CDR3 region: CASSKGDVGEKLFF. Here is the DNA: TGTGCCAGCAGCAAAGGGGATGTCGGGGAAAAACTGTTTTTT. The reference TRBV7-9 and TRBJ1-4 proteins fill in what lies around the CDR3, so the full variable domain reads DTGVSQNPRHKITKRGQNVTFRCDPISEHNRLYWYRQTLGQGPEFLTYFQNEAQLEKSRLLSDRFSAERPKGSFSTLEIQRTEQGDSAMYLCASSKGDVGEKLFFGSGTQLSVL.